A selection of T cell receptor beta chains follows, all from one sample in a study of early T cells in non-severe SARS-CoV-2 infection. TCRdb reprocessed the 5' RACE reads via MiXCR and lists one record per CDR3 protein. The table records approximately 71,000 distinct CDR3 sequences, approximately 13% of them present only once. Specimen: whole blood. The receptors derive from an adult who was a healthcare worker with PCR-confirmed SARS-CoV-2 infection or an uninfected control (not recorded which). CDR3s include the opening cysteine and the closing phenylalanine or tryptophan. A D gene is named only where the DNA matches it firmly. A row's size may be missing; if present it is once, few, many or a size class.

abundance,d_gene,j_gene,len,v_gene,CDR3nt,CDR3aa
many,TRBD1,TRBJ1-1,15,TRBV6-2/TRBV6-3,TGTGCCAGCAGTTACTCGGGACAGGGAAACACTGAAGCTTTCTTT,CASSYSGQGNTEAFF
NA,NA,TRBJ2-7,15,TRBV11-2,TGTGCCAGCAGCTTGGGCGGGGTCGCATCCTACGAGCAGTACTTC,CASSLGGVASYEQYF
NA,TRBD1,TRBJ1-4,15,TRBV19,TGTGCCAGCGGTCTAGGGGGCTCGGTTAATGAAAAACTGTTTTTT,CASGLGGSVNEKLFF
many,NA,TRBJ2-7,14,TRBV28,TGTGCCAGTGATCCGGGCCACCAAATTGGCGAGCAGTACTTC,CASDPGHQIGEQYF
few,NA,TRBJ1-5,15,TRBV6-4,TGTGCCAGCAGTGACTACCCGGGATCAAATCAGCCCCAGCATTTT,CASSDYPGSNQPQHF
few,NA,TRBJ2-1,12,TRBV3-1,TGTGCCAGCAGCCAGCTGATTGGAGAGCAGTTCTTC,CASSQLIGEQFF
NA,TRBD2,TRBJ2-1,16,TRBV20-1,TGCAGTGCTAGAGATCCAGGCTACCCGGGGGGGGATGAGCAGTTCTTC,CSARDPGYPGGDEQFF
few,NA,TRBJ1-3,14,TRBV7-9,TGTGCCAGCAGCCTTTTGACTGAGCAGAGAGGCATATATTTT,CASSLLTEQRGIYF
few,TRBD1,TRBJ1-1,17,TRBV2,TGTGCCAGCAGGACTTCCGGGACAGGGAAGGGGAACACTGAAGCTTTCTTT,CASRTSGTGKGNTEAFF
NA,NA,TRBJ2-3,16,TRBV2,TGTGCCAGCAGTGTAATGCGGGGAACTATGGCAGATACGCAGTATTTT,CASSVMRGTMADTQYF
NA,NA,TRBJ1-1,14,TRBV18,TGTGCCAGCTCACCCGGCCTAGGAGGTACTGAAGCTTTCTTT,CASSPGLGGTEAFF
NA,TRBD2,TRBJ2-1,16,TRBV7-2,TGTGCCAGCAGCGCAATTAGCGGGGGCGCCAGCAATGAGCAGTTCTTC,CASSAISGGASNEQFF
NA,NA,TRBJ1-3,13,TRBV9,TGTGCCAGCAGCGTTGACTCTGGAAACACCATATATTTT,CASSVDSGNTIYF
few,TRBD1,TRBJ2-6,15,TRBV6-1,TGTGCCAGCAGTGGCAGGGGGTCTGGGGCCAACGTCCTGACTTTC,CASSGRGSGANVLTF
few,NA,TRBJ2-7,13,TRBV20-1,TGCAGTGCTAGAGCAGGGGTCACCTACGAGCAGTACTTC,CSARAGVTYEQYF
NA,NA,TRBJ1-2,11,TRBV20-1,TGCAGTGCCAAGCCCCTCTATGGCTACACCTTC,CSAKPLYGYTF
NA,NA,TRBJ2-4,13,TRBV3-1,TGTGCCAGCAGCCAAGATTCCAAAAACATTCAGTACTTC,CASSQDSKNIQYF
few,TRBD1,TRBJ2-7,15,TRBV20-1,TGCAGTGCTAGAGAGAGACAGGGGACTTCCTACGAGCAGTACTTC,CSARERQGTSYEQYF
many,NA,TRBJ1-1,15,TRBV7-8,TGTGCCAGCAGCTTAGCGGAGTCGGTGAACACTGAAGCTTTCTTT,CASSLAESVNTEAFF
many,TRBD2,TRBJ2-3,16,TRBV24-1,TGTGCCACCAGTGACAGTAGCGGGGCTAGCACAGATACGCAGTATTTT,CATSDSSGASTDTQYF
NA,TRBD1,TRBJ2-3,15,TRBV20-1,TGCAGTGCTAGTGAGCAGGGGGCTAGCACAGATACGCAGTATTTT,CSASEQGASTDTQYF
few,TRBD1,TRBJ2-3,16,TRBV5-1,TGCGCCAGCAGCTCCTCCCGGACAGGGGTCACAGATACGCAGTATTTT,CASSSSRTGVTDTQYF
many,TRBD1,TRBJ1-1,13,TRBV20-1,TGCAGTGTTACACAGGGGACGAACACTGAAGCTTTCTTT,CSVTQGTNTEAFF
few,NA,TRBJ2-3,14,TRBV5-1,TGCGCCAGCAGCTTGCTTAGCGGAACAGATACGCAGTATTTT,CASSLLSGTDTQYF
few,NA,TRBJ1-1,15,TRBV7-9,TGTGCCAGCAGCCCTAACCTTCTCCCGGCTACTGAAGCTTTCTTT,CASSPNLLPATEAFF
NA,NA,TRBJ2-4,13,TRBV13,TGTGCCAGCAGCTTACGGTCCAAAAACATTCAGTACTTC,CASSLRSKNIQYF